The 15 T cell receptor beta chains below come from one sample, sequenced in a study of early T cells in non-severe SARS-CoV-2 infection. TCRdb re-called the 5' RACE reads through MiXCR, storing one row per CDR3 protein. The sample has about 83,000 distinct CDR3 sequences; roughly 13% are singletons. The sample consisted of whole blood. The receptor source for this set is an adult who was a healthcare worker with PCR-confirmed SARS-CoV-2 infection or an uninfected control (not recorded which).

The CDR3 loop is CASNLLAGAADTQYF. In DNA form, the CDR3 reads TGCGCCAGCAACTTACTAGCGGGGGCCGCAGATACGCAGTATTTT. The gene calls are TRBV5-1 and TRBJ2-3; 11 positions match TRBD2. Germline CDR1 reads SGHRS; CDR2 reads YFSETQ. The V and J ends lost 6 bases and 4 bases, in that order; junction bases with no gene match: 7. There are 15 residues in the CDR3. Full variable domain (missing parts from reference TRBV5-1 and TRBJ2-3): KAGVTQTPRYLIKTRGQQVTLSCSPISGHRSVSWYQQTPGQGLQFLFEYFSETQRNKGNFPGRFSGRQFSNSRSEMNVSTLELGDSALYLCASNLLAGAADTQYFGPGTRLTVL.

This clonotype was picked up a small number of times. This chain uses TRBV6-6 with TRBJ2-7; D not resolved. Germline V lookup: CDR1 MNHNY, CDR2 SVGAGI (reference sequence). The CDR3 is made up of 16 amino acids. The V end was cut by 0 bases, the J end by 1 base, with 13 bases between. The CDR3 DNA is TGTGCCAGCAGTTACTCGGCCCGCACCCATTCCTACGAGCAGTACTTC. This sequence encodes CASSYSARTHSYEQYF.

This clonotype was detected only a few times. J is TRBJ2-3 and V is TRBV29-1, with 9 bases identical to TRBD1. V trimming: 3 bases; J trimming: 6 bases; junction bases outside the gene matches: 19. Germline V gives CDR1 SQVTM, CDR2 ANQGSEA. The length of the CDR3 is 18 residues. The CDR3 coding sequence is TGCAGCGTTGACGGACAGGGGCTGTCGGAGGGAGTCATGGATACGCAGTATTTT. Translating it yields CSVDGQGLSEGVMDTQYF.

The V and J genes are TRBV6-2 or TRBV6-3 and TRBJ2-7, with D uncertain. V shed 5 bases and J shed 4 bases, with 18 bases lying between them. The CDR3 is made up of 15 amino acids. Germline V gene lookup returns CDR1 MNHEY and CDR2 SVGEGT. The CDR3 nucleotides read TGTGCCAGCAGTCTTACCCCCGGGTCCCCGTACGAGCAGTACTTC. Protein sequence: CASSLTPGSPYEQYF.

CDR3 coding DNA: TGTGCCAGCAGCCCGACTGGGGGATACAATGAGCAGTTCTTC. As protein: CASSPTGGYNEQFF. V usage is TRBV6-4 and J usage is TRBJ2-1; possibly TRBD1 or TRBD2 for D (5 bases each). V was cut by 6 bases and J by 4 bases, with 13 bases left in between. Germline lookup yields CDR1 MRHNA and CDR2 SNTAGT. CDR3 length: 14 residues.

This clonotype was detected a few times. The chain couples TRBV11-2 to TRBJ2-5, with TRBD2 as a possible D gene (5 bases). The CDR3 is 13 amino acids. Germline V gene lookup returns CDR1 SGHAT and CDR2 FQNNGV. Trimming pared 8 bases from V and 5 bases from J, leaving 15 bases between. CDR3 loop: CASAPRRGETQYF. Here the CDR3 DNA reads TGTGCCAGCGCCCCCCGGCGCGGGGAGACCCAGTACTTC.

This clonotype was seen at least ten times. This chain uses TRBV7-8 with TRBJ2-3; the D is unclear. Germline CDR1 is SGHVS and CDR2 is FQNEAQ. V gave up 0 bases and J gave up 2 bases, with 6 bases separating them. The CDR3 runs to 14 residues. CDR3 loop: CASSLAGSTDTQYF. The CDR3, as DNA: TGTGCCAGCAGCTTAGCGGGCTCCACAGATACGCAGTATTTT.

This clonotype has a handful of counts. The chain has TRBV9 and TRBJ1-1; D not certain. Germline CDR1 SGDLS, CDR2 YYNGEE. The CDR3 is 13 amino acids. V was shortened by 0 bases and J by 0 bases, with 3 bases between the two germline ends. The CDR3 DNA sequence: TGTGCCAGCAGCGTAGGTATGAACACTGAAGCTTTCTTT. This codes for CASSVGMNTEAFF.

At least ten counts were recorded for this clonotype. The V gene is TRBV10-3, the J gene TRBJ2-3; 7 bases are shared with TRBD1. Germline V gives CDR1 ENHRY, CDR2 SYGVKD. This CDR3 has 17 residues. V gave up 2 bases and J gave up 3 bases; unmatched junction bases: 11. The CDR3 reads CAISEIDGDSLTDTQYF. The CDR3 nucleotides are TGTGCCATCAGTGAGATTGACGGGGACAGTCTAACAGATACGCAGTATTTT.

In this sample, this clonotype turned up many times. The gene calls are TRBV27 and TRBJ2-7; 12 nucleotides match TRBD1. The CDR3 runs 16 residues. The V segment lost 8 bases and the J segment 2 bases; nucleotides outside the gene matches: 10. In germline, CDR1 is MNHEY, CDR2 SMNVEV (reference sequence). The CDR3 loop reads CASVGQGASRTYEQYF. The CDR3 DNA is TGTGCCAGCGTGGGACAGGGGGCGTCTAGGACCTACGAGCAGTACTTC.

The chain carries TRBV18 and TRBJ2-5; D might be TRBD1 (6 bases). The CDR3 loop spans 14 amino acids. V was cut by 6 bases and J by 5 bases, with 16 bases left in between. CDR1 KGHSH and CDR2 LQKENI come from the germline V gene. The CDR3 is CASSRTAKTETQYF. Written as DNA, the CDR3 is TGTGCCAGCTCGAGGACAGCGAAAACGGAGACCCAGTACTTC.

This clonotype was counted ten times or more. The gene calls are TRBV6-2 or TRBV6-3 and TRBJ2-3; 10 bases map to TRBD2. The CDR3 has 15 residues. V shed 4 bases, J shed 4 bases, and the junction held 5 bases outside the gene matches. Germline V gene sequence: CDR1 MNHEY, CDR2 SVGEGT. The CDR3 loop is CASSSPAGGPDTQYF. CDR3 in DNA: TGTGCCAGCAGTTCTCCAGCGGGGGGGCCAGATACGCAGTATTTT.

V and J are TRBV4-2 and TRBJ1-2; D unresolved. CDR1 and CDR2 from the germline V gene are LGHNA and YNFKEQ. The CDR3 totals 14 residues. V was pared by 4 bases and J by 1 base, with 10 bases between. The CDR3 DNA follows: TGTGCCAGCAGCCGCGATCAGAATAACTATGGCTACACCTTC. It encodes CASSRDQNNYGYTF.

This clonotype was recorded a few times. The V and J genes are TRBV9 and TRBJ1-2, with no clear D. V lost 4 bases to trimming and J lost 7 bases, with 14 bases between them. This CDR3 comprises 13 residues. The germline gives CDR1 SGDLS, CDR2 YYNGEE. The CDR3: CASSISPEGGYTF. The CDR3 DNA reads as TGTGCCAGCAGCATCTCGCCAGAGGGTGGCTACACCTTC.

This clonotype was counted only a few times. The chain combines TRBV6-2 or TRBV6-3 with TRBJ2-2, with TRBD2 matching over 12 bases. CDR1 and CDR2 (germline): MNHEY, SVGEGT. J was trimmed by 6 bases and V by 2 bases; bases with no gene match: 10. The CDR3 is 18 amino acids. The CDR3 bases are TGTGCCAGCAGTTACCCGCTAGCGGGGGGGTATCACCCCGGGGAGCTGTTTTTT. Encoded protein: CASSYPLAGGYHPGELFF.